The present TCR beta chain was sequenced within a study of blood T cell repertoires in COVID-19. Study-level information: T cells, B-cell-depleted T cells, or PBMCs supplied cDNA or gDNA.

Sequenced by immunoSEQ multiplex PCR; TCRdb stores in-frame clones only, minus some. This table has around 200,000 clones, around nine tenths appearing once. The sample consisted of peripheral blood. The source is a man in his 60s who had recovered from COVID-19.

The CDR3 region is CASTLVQGEQFF. The DNA of the CDR3 is TGTGCCAGCACCTTAGTGCAGGGTGAGCAGTTCTTC. The gene calls are TRBV25-1 and TRBJ2-1; D might be TRBD1 (5 bases). This CDR3 is built from 12 residues. V lost 7 bases and J lost 9, with 13 bases in between. The germline V gene encodes CDR1 MGHDK and CDR2 SYGVNS.